These T cell receptor beta chains were read from a single sample in a study of control samples from healthy donors and cancer patients. The table came from immunoSEQ multiplex PCR; TCRdb's copy has only in-frame clones and leaves some out. Of about 75,000 clones listed, about 95% are singletons. The sequenced sample consisted of blood. The receptors shown here come from a woman in her thirties or forties in good health. CDR3s include the opening cysteine and the closing phenylalanine or tryptophan. Fields, in order: clone size, CDR3 length, D gene, J gene, V gene, CDR3 DNA, CDR3 protein. The D gene is left open where the match is weak. Expanded clones get a size class; other rows say once, few or many, or leave the size out.

abundance: NA
len: 17
d_gene: TRBD2
j_gene: TRBJ2-1
v_gene: TRBV18
CDR3nt: TGTGCCAGCTCAACCCCCCCTGGGGCGGGAGCCTACAATGAGCAGTTCTTC
CDR3aa: CASSTPPGAGAYNEQFF

abundance: NA
len: 13
d_gene: NA
j_gene: TRBJ1-2
v_gene: TRBV2
CDR3nt: TGTGCCAGCAGTGAAGGACACCCCTATGGCTACACCTTC
CDR3aa: CASSEGHPYGYTF

abundance: NA
len: 14
d_gene: TRBD1
j_gene: TRBJ1-4
v_gene: TRBV6-6
CDR3nt: TGTGCCAGCAGCCCAGGACAGGTGGGGGAAAAACTGTTTTTT
CDR3aa: CASSPGQVGEKLFF

abundance: NA
len: 15
d_gene: TRBD2
j_gene: TRBJ2-1
v_gene: TRBV5-6
CDR3nt: TGTGCCAGCAGCCGAACTAGCGGGGTCTACAATGAGCAGTTCTTC
CDR3aa: CASSRTSGVYNEQFF

abundance: NA
len: 12
d_gene: NA
j_gene: TRBJ2-7
v_gene: TRBV4-1
CDR3nt: TGCGCCAGCAGCCCGGATGCCTACGAGCAGTACTTC
CDR3aa: CASSPDAYEQYF

abundance: NA
len: 12
d_gene: NA
j_gene: TRBJ1-1
v_gene: TRBV6-5
CDR3nt: TGTGCCAGCACACGGGGGTCCACTGAAGCTTTCTTT
CDR3aa: CASTRGSTEAFF

abundance: NA
len: 14
d_gene: TRBD1
j_gene: TRBJ1-2
v_gene: TRBV7-9
CDR3nt: TGTGCCAGCAGTTTCGCCGGGACAGTGGCTCGGTATACCTTC
CDR3aa: CASSFAGTVARYTF

abundance: NA
len: 14
d_gene: TRBD1
j_gene: TRBJ2-1
v_gene: TRBV5-1
CDR3nt: TGCGCCAGCAGCGATGAAAGGACAGGGAATGAGCAGTTCTTC
CDR3aa: CASSDERTGNEQFF

abundance: NA
len: 15
d_gene: TRBD1
j_gene: TRBJ2-5
v_gene: TRBV7-9
CDR3nt: TGTGCCAGCATTTTATCCAGGACAGGGCAAGAGACCCAGTACTTC
CDR3aa: CASILSRTGQETQYF

abundance: NA
len: 15
d_gene: NA
j_gene: TRBJ2-2
v_gene: TRBV7-9
CDR3nt: TGTGCCAGCAGCTTCGGGGGCTCCAACACCGGGGAGCTGTTTTTT
CDR3aa: CASSFGGSNTGELFF

abundance: NA
len: 12
d_gene: NA
j_gene: TRBJ2-1
v_gene: TRBV9
CDR3nt: TGTGCCAGCAGCGCCTTTAACAATGAGCAGTTCTTC
CDR3aa: CASSAFNNEQFF

abundance: NA
len: 14
d_gene: NA
j_gene: TRBJ2-5
v_gene: TRBV6-6
CDR3nt: TGTGCCAGCAGTTACCGGCAGGGTACAGAGACCCAGTACTTC
CDR3aa: CASSYRQGTETQYF

abundance: NA
len: 14
d_gene: TRBD1
j_gene: TRBJ1-5
v_gene: TRBV3-1/TRBV3-2
CDR3nt: TGTGCCAGCAGCTGGACAGGGAGTGAGCAGCCCCAGCATTTT
CDR3aa: CASSWTGSEQPQHF

abundance: NA
len: 19
d_gene: TRBD1
j_gene: TRBJ2-7
v_gene: TRBV24-1
CDR3nt: TGTGCCACCAGTGGTTCCCCTCGGACAGGGGGCCCACTTTCCTACGAGCAGTACTTC
CDR3aa: CATSGSPRTGGPLSYEQYF

abundance: NA
len: 13
d_gene: NA
j_gene: TRBJ2-1
v_gene: TRBV5-1
CDR3nt: TGCGCCAGCAGTGCGTTAGCGTACAATGAGCAGTTCTTC
CDR3aa: CASSALAYNEQFF

abundance: NA
len: 14
d_gene: TRBD1
j_gene: TRBJ1-3
v_gene: TRBV9
CDR3nt: TGTGCCAGCAGCGTAGAACAGGGGAGAAACACCATATATTTT
CDR3aa: CASSVEQGRNTIYF

abundance: NA
len: 14
d_gene: NA
j_gene: TRBJ2-7
v_gene: TRBV6-1
CDR3nt: TGTGCCAGCAGTGACAGAACCCCTCCATACGAGCAGTACTTC
CDR3aa: CASSDRTPPYEQYF

abundance: NA
len: 15
d_gene: NA
j_gene: TRBJ2-7
v_gene: TRBV3-1/TRBV3-2
CDR3nt: TGTGCCAGCAGCCTAAGGGGCGCCGGGATCTACGAGCAGTACTTC
CDR3aa: CASSLRGAGIYEQYF

abundance: once
len: 12
d_gene: NA
j_gene: TRBJ2-1
v_gene: TRBV28
CDR3nt: TGTGCCAGCAGTACTTCCTACAATGAGCAGTTCTTC
CDR3aa: CASSTSYNEQFF

abundance: NA
len: 11
d_gene: NA
j_gene: TRBJ1-2
v_gene: TRBV20-1
CDR3nt: TGCAGTGCTAGCCGCCAGTATGGCTACACCTTC
CDR3aa: CSASRQYGYTF